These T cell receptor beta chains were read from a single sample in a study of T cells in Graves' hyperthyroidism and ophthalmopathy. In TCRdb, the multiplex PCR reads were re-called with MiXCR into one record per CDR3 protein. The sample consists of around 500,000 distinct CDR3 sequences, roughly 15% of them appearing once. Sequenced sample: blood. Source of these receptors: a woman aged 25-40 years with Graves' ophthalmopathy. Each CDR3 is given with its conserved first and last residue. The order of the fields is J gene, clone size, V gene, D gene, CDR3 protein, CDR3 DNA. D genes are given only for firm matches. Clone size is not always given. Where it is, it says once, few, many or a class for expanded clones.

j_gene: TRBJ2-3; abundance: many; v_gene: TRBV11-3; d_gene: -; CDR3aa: CASSSGRSRDTQYF; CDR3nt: TGTGCCAGCAGCTCGGGCCGCTCCAGAGATACGCAGTATTTT
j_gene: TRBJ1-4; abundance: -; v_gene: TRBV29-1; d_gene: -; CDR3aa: CSAQGSPGEKLFF; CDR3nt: TGCAGCGCCCAGGGGTCGCCCGGGGAAAAACTGTTTTTT
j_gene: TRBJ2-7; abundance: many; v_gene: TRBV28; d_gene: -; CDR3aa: CASSLGTWQYF; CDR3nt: TGTGCCAGCAGTTTGGGTACGTGGCAGTACTTC
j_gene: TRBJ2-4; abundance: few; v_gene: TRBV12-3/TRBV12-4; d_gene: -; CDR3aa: CASSLGKKGIQYF; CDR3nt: TGTGCCAGCAGTTTAGGAAAAAAGGGCATTCAGTACTTC
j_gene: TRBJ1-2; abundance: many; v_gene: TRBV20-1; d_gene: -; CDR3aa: CSASTGPSNYGYTF; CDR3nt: TGCAGTGCTAGTACGGGACCGTCTAACTATGGCTACACCTTC
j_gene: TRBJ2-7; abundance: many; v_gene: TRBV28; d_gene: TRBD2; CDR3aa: CASSFGREGLPEQYF; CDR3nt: TGTGCCAGCAGTTTCGGGCGGGAGGGGTTACCAGAGCAGTACTTC
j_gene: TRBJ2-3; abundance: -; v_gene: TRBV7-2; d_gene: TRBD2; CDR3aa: CASSPREGPDTQYF; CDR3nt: TGTGCCAGCAGCCCCCGGGAGGGCCCAGATACGCAGTATTTT
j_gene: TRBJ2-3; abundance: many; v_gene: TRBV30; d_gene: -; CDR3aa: CAWSVTGDTQYF; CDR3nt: TGTGCCTGGAGTGTAACCGGGGATACGCAGTATTTT
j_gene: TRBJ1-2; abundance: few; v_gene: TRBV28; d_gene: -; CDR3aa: CASSLIGVGYTF; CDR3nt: TGTGCCAGCAGTTTAATTGGTGTGGGCTACACCTTC
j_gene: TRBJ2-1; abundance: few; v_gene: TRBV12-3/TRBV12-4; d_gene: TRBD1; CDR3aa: CASSTSGDRGYNEQFF; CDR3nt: TGTGCCAGCAGCACGTCGGGGGACAGGGGATACAATGAGCAGTTCTTC
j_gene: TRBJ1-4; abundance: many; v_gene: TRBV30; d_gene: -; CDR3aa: CAWTEGTNEKLFF; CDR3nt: TGTGCCTGGACTGAGGGGACTAATGAAAAACTGTTTTTT
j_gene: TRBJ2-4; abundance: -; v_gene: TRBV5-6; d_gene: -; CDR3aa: CASSLEYSNIQYF; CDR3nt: TGTGCCAGCAGCTTAGAGTATTCGAACATTCAGTACTTC
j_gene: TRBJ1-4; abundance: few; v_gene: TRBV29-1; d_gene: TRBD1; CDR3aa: CSVLGQGKLFF; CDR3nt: TGCAGCGTTCTCGGACAGGGAAAACTGTTTTTT
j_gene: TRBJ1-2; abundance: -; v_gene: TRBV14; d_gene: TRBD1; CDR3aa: CASSPGTGRRYTF; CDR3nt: TGTGCCAGCAGCCCCGGGACAGGGAGACGCTACACCTTC
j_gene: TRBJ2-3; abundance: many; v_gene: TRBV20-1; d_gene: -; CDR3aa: CSAPDQGDTQYF; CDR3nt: TGCAGTGCTCCCGACCAGGGGGATACGCAGTATTTT
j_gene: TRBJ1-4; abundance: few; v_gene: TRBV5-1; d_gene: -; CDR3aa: CASSPGTFATNEKLFF; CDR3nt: TGCGCCAGCAGCCCAGGGACATTTGCAACTAATGAAAAACTGTTTTTT
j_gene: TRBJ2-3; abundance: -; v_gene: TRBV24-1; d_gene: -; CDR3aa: CATSDRGSSTDTQYF; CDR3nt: TGTGCCACCAGTGATCGGGGCAGTAGCACAGATACGCAGTATTTT
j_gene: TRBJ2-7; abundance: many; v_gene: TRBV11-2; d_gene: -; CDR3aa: CASSIGDSPYEQYF; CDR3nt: TGTGCCAGCAGTATCGGGGACTCCCCCTACGAGCAGTACTTC
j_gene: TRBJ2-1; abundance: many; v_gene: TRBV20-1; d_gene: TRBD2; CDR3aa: CGVAGVMDNEQFF; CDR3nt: TGCGGGGTAGCGGGAGTAATGGACAATGAGCAGTTCTTC
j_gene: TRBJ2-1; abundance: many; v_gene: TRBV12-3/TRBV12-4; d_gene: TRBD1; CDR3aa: CASRWTGDNEQFF; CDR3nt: TGTGCCAGCAGATGGACAGGGGACAATGAGCAGTTCTTC
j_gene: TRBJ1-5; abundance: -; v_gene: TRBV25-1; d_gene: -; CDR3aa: CASRQGGGDNQPQHF; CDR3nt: TGTGCCAGCAGACAGGGCGGGGGAGACAATCAGCCCCAGCATTTT
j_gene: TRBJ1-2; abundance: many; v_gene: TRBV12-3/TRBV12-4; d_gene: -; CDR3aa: CASSWAGGYGYTF; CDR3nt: TGTGCCAGCAGTTGGGCAGGCGGCTATGGCTACACCTTC
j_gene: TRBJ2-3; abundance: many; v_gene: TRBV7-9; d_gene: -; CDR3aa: CASSLARMGQKENTQYF; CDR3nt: TGTGCCAGCAGCTTAGCTCGCATGGGACAAAAGGAGAATACGCAGTATTTT
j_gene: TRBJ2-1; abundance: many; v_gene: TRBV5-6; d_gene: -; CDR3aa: CASDRQHLNEQFF; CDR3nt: TGTGCCAGCGATAGGCAGCACCTCAATGAGCAGTTCTTC
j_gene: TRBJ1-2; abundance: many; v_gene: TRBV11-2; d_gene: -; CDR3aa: CASSLAGGGFGYGYTF; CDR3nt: TGTGCCAGCAGCTTAGCCGGCGGGGGCTTCGGCTATGGCTACACCTTC
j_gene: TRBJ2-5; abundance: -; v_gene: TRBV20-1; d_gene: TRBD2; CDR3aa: CSARGTSGSEETQYF; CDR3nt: TGCAGTGCTAGAGGGACTAGCGGGAGTGAAGAGACCCAGTACTTC
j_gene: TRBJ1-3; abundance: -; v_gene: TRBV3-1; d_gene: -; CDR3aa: CASSQLAGNTIYF; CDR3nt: TGTGCCAGCAGCCAATTAGCCGGAAACACCATATATTTT
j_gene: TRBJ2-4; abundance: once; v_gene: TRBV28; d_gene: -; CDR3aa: CASGLRGWGAVYF; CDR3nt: TGTGCCAGCGGTTTAAGAGGGTGGGGAGCCGTCTACTTC
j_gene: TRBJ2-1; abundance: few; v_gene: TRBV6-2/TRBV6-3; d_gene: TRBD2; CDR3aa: CASSSSGSQHNEQFF; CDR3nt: TGTGCCAGCAGCAGTAGCGGGAGTCAACACAATGAGCAGTTCTTC
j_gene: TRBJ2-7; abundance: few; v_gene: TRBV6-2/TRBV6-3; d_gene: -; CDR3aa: CASSYRTSIGPPQYF; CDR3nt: TGTGCCAGCAGTTACCGTACTAGCATAGGTCCGCCGCAGTACTTC
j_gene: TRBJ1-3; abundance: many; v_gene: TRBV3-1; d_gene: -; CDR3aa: CASSQSFTIYF; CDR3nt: TGTGCCAGCAGCCAATCCTTCACCATATATTTT
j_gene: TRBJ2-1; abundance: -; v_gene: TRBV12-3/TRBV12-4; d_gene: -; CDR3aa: CASILAGTYNEQFF; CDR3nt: TGTGCCAGCATCCTGGCGGGAACCTACAATGAGCAGTTCTTC
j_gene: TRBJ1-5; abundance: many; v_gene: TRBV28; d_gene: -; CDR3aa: CASSVGLWRQPQHF; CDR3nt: TGTGCCAGCAGTGTCGGCCTTTGGCGTCAGCCCCAGCATTTT
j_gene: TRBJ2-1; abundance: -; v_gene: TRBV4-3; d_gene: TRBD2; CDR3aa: CASSQDWGGAYNEQFF; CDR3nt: TGCGCCAGCAGCCAAGACTGGGGGGGGGCCTACAATGAGCAGTTCTTC
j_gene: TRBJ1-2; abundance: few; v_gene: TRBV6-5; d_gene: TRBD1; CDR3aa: CASSYEGQGVNYGYTF; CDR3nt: TGTGCCAGCAGTTACGAGGGACAGGGAGTAAACTATGGCTACACCTTC
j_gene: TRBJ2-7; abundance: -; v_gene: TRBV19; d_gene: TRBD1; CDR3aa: CASSAGTVNYEQYF; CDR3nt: TGTGCCAGTAGTGCCGGGACAGTCAACTACGAGCAGTACTTC
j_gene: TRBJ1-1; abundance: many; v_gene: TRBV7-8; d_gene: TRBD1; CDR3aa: CASSPDRVFMNTEAFF; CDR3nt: TGTGCCAGCAGCCCAGACAGGGTTTTTATGAACACTGAAGCTTTCTTT
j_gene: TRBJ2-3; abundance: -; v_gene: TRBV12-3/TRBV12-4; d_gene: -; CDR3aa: CASFSTQYF; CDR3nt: TGTGCCAGTTTTAGTACGCAGTATTTT